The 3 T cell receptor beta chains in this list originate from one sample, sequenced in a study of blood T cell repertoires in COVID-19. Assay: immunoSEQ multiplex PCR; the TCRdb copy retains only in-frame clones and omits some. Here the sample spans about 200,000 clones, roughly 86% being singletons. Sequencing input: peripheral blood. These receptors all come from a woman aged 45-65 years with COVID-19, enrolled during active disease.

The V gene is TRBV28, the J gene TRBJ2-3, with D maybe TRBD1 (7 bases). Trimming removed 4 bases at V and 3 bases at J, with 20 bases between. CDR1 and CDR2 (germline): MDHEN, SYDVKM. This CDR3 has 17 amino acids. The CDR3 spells CASSSLLTGRTTDTQYF. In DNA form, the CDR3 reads TGTGCCAGCAGTTCCCTCCTGACAGGGAGGACGACAGATACGCAGTATTTT.

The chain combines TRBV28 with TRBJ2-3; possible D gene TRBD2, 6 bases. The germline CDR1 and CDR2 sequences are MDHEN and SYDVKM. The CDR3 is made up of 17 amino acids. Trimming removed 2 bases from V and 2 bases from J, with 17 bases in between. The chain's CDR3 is CASSLPIPGLNTDTQYF. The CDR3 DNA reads TGTGCCAGCAGTTTACCGATTCCGGGACTTAACACAGATACGCAGTATTTT.

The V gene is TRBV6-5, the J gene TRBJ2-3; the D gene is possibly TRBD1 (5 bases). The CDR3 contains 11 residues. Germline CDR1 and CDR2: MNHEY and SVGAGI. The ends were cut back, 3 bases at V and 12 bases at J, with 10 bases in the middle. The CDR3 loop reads CASSYGARQYF. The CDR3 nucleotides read TGTGCCAGCAGTTATGGGGCCCGTCAGTATTTT.